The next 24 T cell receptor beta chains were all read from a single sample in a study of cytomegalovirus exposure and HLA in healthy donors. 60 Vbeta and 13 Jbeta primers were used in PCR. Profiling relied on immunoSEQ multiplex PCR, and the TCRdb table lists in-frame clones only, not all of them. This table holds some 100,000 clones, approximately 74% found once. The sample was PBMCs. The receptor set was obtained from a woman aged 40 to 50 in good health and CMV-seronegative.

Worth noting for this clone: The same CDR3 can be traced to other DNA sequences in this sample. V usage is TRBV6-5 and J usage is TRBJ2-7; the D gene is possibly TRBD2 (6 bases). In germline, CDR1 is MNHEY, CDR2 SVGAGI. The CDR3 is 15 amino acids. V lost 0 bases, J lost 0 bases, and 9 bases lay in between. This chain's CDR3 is CASSYSGTLSYEQYF. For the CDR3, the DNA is TGTGCCAGCAGTTACTCGGGGACTCTCTCCTACGAGCAGTACTTC.

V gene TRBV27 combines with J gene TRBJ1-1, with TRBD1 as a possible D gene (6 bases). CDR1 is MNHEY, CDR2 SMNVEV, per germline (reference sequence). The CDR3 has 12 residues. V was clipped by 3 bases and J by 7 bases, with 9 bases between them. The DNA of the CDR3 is TGTGCCAGCAGTTTCAGGGGCGGTGAAGCTTTCTTT. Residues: CASSFRGGEAFF.

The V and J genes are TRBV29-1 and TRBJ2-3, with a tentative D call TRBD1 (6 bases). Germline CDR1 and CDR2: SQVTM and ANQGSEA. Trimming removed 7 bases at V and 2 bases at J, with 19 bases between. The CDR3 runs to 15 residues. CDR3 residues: CSGGRTANPTDTQYF. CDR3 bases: TGCAGCGGGGGGCGGACCGCCAACCCCACAGATACGCAGTATTTT.

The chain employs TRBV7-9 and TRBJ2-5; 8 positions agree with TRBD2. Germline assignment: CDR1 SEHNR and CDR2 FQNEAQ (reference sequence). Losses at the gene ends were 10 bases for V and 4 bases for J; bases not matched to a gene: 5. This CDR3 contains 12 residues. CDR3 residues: CATSGGGETQYF. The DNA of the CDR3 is TGTGCCACCTCGGGGGGGGGAGAGACCCAGTACTTC.

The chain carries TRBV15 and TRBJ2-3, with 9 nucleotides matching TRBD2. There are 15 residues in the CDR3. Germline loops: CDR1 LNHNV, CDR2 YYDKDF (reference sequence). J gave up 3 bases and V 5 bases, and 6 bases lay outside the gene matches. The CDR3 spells CATSGELAGTDTQYF. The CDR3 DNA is TGTGCCACCAGCGGGGAGCTAGCGGGGACAGATACGCAGTATTTT.

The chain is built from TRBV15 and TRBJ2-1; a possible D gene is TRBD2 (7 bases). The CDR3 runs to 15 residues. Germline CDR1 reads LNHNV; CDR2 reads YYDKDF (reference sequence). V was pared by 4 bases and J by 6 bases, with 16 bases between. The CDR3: CATSTNGGPINEQFF. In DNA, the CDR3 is TGTGCCACCAGCACCAACGGGGGGCCGATCAATGAGCAGTTCTTC.

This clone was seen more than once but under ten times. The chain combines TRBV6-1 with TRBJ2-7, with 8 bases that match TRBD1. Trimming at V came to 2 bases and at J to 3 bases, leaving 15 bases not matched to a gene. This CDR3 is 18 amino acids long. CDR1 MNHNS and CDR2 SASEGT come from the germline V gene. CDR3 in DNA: TGTGCCAGCAGTGAATCCCCGGTAGTGGCAGGGGGCAACTACGAGCAGTACTTC. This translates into CASSESPVVAGGNYEQYF.

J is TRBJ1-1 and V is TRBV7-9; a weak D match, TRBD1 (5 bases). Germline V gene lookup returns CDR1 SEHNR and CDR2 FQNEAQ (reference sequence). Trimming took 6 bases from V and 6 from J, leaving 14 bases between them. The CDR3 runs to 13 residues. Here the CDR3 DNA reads TGTGCCAGCAGACCATGGGGGGACGCTGAAGCTTTCTTT. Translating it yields CASRPWGDAEAFF.

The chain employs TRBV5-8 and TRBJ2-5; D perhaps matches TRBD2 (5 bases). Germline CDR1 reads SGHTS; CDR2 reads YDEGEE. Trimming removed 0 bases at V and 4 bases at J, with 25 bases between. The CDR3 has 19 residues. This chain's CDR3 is CASSLAGFGPESSPETQYF. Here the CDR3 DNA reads TGTGCCAGCAGCTTGGCGGGGTTTGGGCCGGAAAGTAGTCCAGAGACCCAGTACTTC.

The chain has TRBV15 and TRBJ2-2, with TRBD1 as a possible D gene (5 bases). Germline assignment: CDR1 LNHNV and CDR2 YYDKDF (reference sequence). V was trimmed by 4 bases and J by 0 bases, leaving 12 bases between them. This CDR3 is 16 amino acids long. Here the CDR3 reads CATSKETGSNTGELFF. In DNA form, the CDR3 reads TGTGCCACCAGCAAAGAAACAGGATCGAACACCGGGGAGCTGTTTTTT.

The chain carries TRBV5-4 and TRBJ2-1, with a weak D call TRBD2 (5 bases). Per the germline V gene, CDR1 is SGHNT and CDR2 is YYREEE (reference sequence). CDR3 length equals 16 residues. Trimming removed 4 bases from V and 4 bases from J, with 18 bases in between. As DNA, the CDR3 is TGTGCCAGCAGCCTACCTTACACGGGCGGGTACAATGAGCAGTTCTTC. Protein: CASSLPYTGGYNEQFF.

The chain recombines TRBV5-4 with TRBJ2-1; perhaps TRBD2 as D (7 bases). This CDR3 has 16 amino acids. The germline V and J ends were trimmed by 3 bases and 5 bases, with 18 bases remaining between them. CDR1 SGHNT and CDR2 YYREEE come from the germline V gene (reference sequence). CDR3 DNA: TGTGCCAGCAGCTGGGACAAAAGCGGGGTCCACAATGAGCAGTTCTTC. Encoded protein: CASSWDKSGVHNEQFF. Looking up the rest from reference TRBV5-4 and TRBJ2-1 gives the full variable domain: ETGVTQSPTHLIKTRGQQVTLRCSSQSGHNTVSWYQQALGQGPQFIFQYYREEENGRGNFPPRFSGLQFPNYSSELNVNALELDDSALYLCASSWDKSGVHNEQFFGPGTRLTVL.

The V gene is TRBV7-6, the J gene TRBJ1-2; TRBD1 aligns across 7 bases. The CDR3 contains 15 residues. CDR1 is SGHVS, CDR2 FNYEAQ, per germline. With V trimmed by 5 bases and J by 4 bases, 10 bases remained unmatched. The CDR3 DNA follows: TGTGCCAGCAGCGCCGATATAACAGGGGTCTATGGCTACACCTTC. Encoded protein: CASSADITGVYGYTF.

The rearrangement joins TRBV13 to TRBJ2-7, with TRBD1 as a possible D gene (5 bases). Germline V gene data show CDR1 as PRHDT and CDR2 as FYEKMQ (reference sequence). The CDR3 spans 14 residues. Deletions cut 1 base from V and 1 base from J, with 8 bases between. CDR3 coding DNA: TGTGCCAGCAGCTTAGTGCAGGGTTCCTACGAGCAGTACTTC. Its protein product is CASSLVQGSYEQYF.

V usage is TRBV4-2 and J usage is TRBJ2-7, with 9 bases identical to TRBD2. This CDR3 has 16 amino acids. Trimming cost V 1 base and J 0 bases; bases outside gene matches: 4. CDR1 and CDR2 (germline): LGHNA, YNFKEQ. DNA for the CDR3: TGTGCCAGCAGCCAAGGTAGCGGGAGTAGCTCCTACGAGCAGTACTTC. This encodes CASSQGSGSSSYEQYF.

The CDR3 nucleotides read TGCGCCAGCAGCTTGTGGGGGGAAGAGACCCAGTACTTC. It translates to CASSLWGEETQYF. V is TRBV5-1 and J is TRBJ2-5; D possibly corresponds to TRBD2 (6 bases). V was clipped by 1 base and J by 3 bases, with 7 bases between them. This CDR3 is 13 amino acids long. Germline V gene lookup returns CDR1 SGHRS and CDR2 YFSETQ.

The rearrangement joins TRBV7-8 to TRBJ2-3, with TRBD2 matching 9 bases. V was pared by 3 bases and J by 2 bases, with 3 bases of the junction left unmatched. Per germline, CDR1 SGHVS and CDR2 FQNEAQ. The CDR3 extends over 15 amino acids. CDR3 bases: TGTGCCAGCAGCTTCCCTAGCGGGGCCACAGATACGCAGTATTTT. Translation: CASSFPSGATDTQYF.

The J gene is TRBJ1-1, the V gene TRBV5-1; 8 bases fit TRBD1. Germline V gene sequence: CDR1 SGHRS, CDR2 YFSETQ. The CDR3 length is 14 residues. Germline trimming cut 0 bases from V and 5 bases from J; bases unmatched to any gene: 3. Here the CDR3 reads CASSLDQGATEAFF. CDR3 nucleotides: TGCGCCAGCAGCTTGGATCAGGGGGCGACTGAAGCTTTCTTT.

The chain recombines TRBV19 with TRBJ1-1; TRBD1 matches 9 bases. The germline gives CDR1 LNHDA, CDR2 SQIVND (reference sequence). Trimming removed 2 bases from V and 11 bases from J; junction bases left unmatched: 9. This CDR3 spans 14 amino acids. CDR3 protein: CASSIFTGGAFAFF. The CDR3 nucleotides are TGTGCCAGTAGTATATTTACAGGGGGCGCGTTTGCTTTCTTT.

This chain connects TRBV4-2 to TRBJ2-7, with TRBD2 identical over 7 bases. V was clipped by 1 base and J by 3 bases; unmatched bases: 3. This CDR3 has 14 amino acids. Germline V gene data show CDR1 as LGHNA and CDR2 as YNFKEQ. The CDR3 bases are TGTGCCAGCAGCCAAGCCCAGCGGGACTACGAGCAGTACTTC. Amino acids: CASSQAQRDYEQYF.

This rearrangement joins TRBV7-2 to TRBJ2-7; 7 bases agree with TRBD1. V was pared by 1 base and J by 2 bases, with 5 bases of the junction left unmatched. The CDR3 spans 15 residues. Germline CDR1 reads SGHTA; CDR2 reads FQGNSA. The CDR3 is CASSLVGQGAYEQYF. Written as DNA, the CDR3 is TGTGCCAGCAGCTTAGTTGGGCAGGGGGCCTACGAGCAGTACTTC. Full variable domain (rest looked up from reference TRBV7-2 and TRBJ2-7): GAGVSQSPSNKVTEKGKDVELRCDPISGHTALYWYRQSLGQGLEFLIYFQGNSAPDKSGLPSDRFSAERTGGSVSTLTIQRTQQEDSAVYLCASSLVGQGAYEQYFGPGTRLTVT.

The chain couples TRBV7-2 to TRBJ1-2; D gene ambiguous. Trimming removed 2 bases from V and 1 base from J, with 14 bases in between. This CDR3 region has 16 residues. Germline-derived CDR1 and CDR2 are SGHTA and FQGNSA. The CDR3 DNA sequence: TGTGCCAGCAGCTTAATCGTACAGTCACTTAACTATGGCTACACCTTC. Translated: CASSLIVQSLNYGYTF. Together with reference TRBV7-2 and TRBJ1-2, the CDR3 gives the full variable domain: GAGVSQSPSNKVTEKGKDVELRCDPISGHTALYWYRQSLGQGLEFLIYFQGNSAPDKSGLPSDRFSAERTGGSVSTLTIQRTQQEDSAVYLCASSLIVQSLNYGYTFGSGTRLTVV.

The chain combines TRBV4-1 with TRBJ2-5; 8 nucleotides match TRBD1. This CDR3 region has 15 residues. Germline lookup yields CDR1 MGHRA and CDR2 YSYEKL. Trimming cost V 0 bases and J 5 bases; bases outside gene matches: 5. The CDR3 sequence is CASSQETGGDETQYF. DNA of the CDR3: TGCGCCAGCAGCCAAGAAACAGGGGGAGATGAGACCCAGTACTTC.

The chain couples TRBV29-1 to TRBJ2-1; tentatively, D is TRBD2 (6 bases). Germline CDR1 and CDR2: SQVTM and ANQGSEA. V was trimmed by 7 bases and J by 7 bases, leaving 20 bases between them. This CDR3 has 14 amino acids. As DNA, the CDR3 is TGCAGCGCCCGAGGACTATTAATAGGGAATGAGCAGTTCTTC. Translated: CSARGLLIGNEQFF.